This T cell receptor beta chain was sequenced during a study of cytomegalovirus exposure and HLA in healthy donors. Looked up from germline, CDR1 is SQVTM and CDR2 is ANQGSEA. The CDR3 is made up of 13 amino acids. Trimming left V 4 bases short and J 7 bases short, with 16 bases between. This PCR relied on a set of 60 Vbeta primers and 13 Jbeta primers. This table comes from immunoSEQ multiplex PCR, and its TCRdb copy is limited to in-frame clones, with some not included. The table records about 69,000 clones, about 74% of them present only once. This clone came up a few times. Sequencing was performed on PBMCs. This TCR came from a woman aged 55 to 70 in good health and CMV-seropositive. The chain has TRBV29-1 and TRBJ1-1; the D gene is possibly TRBD1 (5 bases). DNA for the CDR3: TGCAGCGTTGTACCCCCAGGGTCTGGTGAAGCTTTCTTT. Its translation is CSVVPPGSGEAFF.